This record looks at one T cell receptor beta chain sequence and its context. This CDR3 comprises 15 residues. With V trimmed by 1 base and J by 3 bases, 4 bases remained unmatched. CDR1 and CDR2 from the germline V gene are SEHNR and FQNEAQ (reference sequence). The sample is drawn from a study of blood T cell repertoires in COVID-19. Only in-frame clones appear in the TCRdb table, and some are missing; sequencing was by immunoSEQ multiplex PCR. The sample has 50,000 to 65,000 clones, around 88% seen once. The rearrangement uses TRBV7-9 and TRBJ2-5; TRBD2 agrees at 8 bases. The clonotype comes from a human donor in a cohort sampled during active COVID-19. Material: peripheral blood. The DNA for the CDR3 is TGTGCCAGCAGCTTAGGTCTAGCGGGCGAAGAGACCCAGTACTTC. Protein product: CASSLGLAGEETQYF.